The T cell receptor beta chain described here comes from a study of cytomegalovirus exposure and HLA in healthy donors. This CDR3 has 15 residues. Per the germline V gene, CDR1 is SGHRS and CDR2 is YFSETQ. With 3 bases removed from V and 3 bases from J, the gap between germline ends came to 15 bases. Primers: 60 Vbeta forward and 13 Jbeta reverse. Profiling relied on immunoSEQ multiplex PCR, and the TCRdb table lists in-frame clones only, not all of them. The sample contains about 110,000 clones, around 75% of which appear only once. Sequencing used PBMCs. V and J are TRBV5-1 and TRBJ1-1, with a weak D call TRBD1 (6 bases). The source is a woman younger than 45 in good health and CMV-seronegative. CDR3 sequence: CASSSILQGDTEAFF. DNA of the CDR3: TGCGCCAGCAGCTCGATACTACAGGGAGACACTGAAGCTTTCTTT.